This T cell receptor beta chain was captured in a study of breast tumors, draining lymph nodes, adjacent tissues. MiXCR was run by TCRdb on the multiplex PCR reads, yielding one entry per CDR3 protein. Of about 200,000 distinct CDR3 sequences detected, over 25% appear once; the ten largest clones hold about 4.5%. Whole-study findings and limits: The lymph node origin of tumor T cells was framed as consistent with a hypothesis, not demonstrated.

The lymph nodes were axillary draining lymph nodes from breast cancer patients. In regard to this clonotype: Its antigen is as yet unknown. The junction shows a germline mismatch at one end, possibly a read error.

CDR3 size: 15 residues. From germline, CDR1 is SGHTS and CDR2 YDEGEE. The V gene is TRBV5-8, the J gene TRBJ2-3, with 8 bases fitting TRBD1. Material: axillary lymph node tissue. This sequence was found in a female donor with breast cancer. Some clones in this sample may be carry-over from other donors' samples. The CDR3 sequence: CASSHGQGGYNEQYF. CDR3 bases: TGCGCCAGCAGCCACGGACAGGGAGGCTACAATGAGCAGTATTTT.